What follows are 13 T cell receptor beta chains derived from one specimen sequenced in a study of shared clonotypes between healthy human individuals. Positive CCR7 selection of CD45RO-negative cells yielded the naive CD8 cells, and terminally differentiated effector memory CD45RA+ cells were excluded. Only in-frame clones appear in the TCRdb table, and some are missing; sequencing was by immunoSEQ multiplex PCR. The data show 2 million or so clones, over 85% seen once. Sequencing used naive CD8+ T cells sorted from blood. These receptors were taken from a man aged 18 to 30 in good health.

The V call is TRBV27, the J call TRBJ2-7, with D possibly matching TRBD2 (6 bases). Trimming cost V 3 bases and J 3 bases, with 24 bases left between them. This CDR3 has 18 amino acids. Germline assignment: CDR1 MNHEY and CDR2 SMNVEV (reference sequence). This CDR3 is CASSFGAGPTWGVYEQYF. CDR3 sequence (DNA): TGTGCCAGCAGTTTTGGGGCAGGGCCCACTTGGGGGGTCTACGAGCAGTACTTC.

The chain employs TRBV6-1 and TRBJ2-5; D not resolved. The germline V gene has CDR1 MNHNS and CDR2 SASEGT. The CDR3 has 13 amino acids. V shed 10 bases and J shed 4 bases, with 16 bases lying between them. CDR3 nucleotide sequence: TGTGCCACCAAGGATAGCAGGAGAGAGACCCAGTACTTC. Its translation: CATKDSRRETQYF.

With regard to this clone: The same CDR3 can be traced to other DNA sequences in this sample. This rearrangement joins TRBV7-9 to TRBJ2-7; no reliable D call. V dropped 5 bases and J dropped 6 bases, with 8 bases sitting between them. The CDR3 is 11 residues long. Germline V gives CDR1 SEHNR, CDR2 FQNEAQ (reference sequence). The CDR3 nucleotides are TGTGCCAGCAGCCTGGTCGGCGAGCAGTACTTC. It yields the protein CASSLVGEQYF.

This chain connects TRBV5-8 to TRBJ2-3, with TRBD2 matching over 11 bases. Germline V gene data show CDR1 as SGHTS and CDR2 as YDEGEE. The CDR3 contains 15 residues. Trimming cost V 6 bases and J 1 base; bases outside gene matches: 4. This CDR3 is CASNLGLAGTDTQYF. The CDR3, as DNA: TGTGCCAGCAACCTGGGACTAGCGGGCACAGATACGCAGTATTTT.

This clone was detected once. This rearrangement joins TRBV7-9 to TRBJ1-2, with unresolved D. CDR1 and CDR2 from the germline V gene are SEHNR and FQNEAQ (reference sequence). Trimming took off 4 bases at V and 1 base at J, with 10 bases between the two ends. CDR3 size: 14 residues. CDR3 coding DNA: TGTGCCAGCAGCTCGGCCGGGAATAACTATGGCTACACCTTC. Translating it yields CASSSAGNNYGYTF.

This sequence joins TRBV9 and TRBJ2-2, with D perhaps matching TRBD1 (5 bases). There are 15 residues in the CDR3. The germline V gene encodes CDR1 SGDLS and CDR2 YYNGEE. The V and J ends lost 4 bases and 3 bases respectively, with 13 bases between them. This CDR3 reads CASSHPGFDTGELFF. CDR3 sequence (DNA): TGTGCCAGCAGCCACCCAGGGTTCGACACCGGGGAGCTGTTTTTT.

The V and J genes are TRBV4-1 and TRBJ2-3, with D possibly being TRBD2 (5 bases). V dropped 1 base and J dropped 2 bases, with 13 bases sitting between them. The CDR3 is made up of 16 amino acids. Germline CDR1 is MGHRA and CDR2 is YSYEKL. The CDR3 region is CASSQVGVPLTDTQYF. As DNA, the CDR3 is TGCGCCAGCAGCCAAGTCGGGGTTCCCCTCACAGATACGCAGTATTTT.

The gene calls are TRBV9 and TRBJ1-1; perhaps TRBD1 as D (5 bases). Between the trimmed V and J ends, which lost 4 bases and 4 bases, there was a span of 14 bases. Germline CDR1 reads SGDLS; CDR2 reads YYNGEE. This CDR3 comprises 14 residues. DNA of the CDR3: TGTGCCAGCAGCCCTGGACAAGGTGGCACTGAAGCTTTCTTT. Translating it yields CASSPGQGGTEAFF.

The chain links TRBV6-6 to TRBJ2-1, with 7 bases matching TRBD1. Germline trimming cut 0 bases from V and 7 bases from J; bases unmatched to any gene: 9. This CDR3 has 16 amino acids. The germline gives CDR1 MNHNY, CDR2 SVGAGI (reference sequence). The CDR3 coding sequence is TGTGCCAGCAGTTACTCGATGACAGGGCGGCGGAATGAGCAGTTCTTC. This codes for CASSYSMTGRRNEQFF.

V usage is TRBV19 and J usage is TRBJ2-7; 7 bases fit TRBD2. There are 14 residues in the CDR3. Germline V lookup: CDR1 LNHDA, CDR2 SQIVND (reference sequence). The J segment lost 5 bases and the V segment lost 3 bases, leaving 7 bases of the junction unmatched. CDR3 nucleotides: TGTGCCAGTAGTATGGGCGGGGAGGGAAACGAGCAGTACTTC. Protein: CASSMGGEGNEQYF.

The chain combines TRBV6-5 with TRBJ2-7, with 7 bases fitting TRBD1. From germline, CDR1 is MNHEY and CDR2 SVGAGI. This CDR3 has 14 amino acids. After removal of 2 bases from V and 6 bases from J, the junction contained 7 bases not matched to a gene. CDR3 coding DNA: TGTGCCAGCAGTTACGGGACAGTTCATTCCGAGCAGTACTTC. Its translation is CASSYGTVHSEQYF.

This chain links TRBV29-1 with TRBJ2-1; possible D gene TRBD1, 6 bases. The ends were cut back, 3 bases at V and 7 bases at J, with 13 bases in the middle. The CDR3 totals 13 residues. Germline V lookup: CDR1 SQVTM, CDR2 ANQGSEA. In DNA, the CDR3 is TGCAGCGTTGAGGGGGCTGAGAAGAATGAGCAGTTCTTC. Encoded protein: CSVEGAEKNEQFF.

The chain uses TRBV5-1 and TRBJ1-1, with D hard to call. Germline assignment: CDR1 SGHRS and CDR2 YFSETQ. The CDR3 runs to 14 residues. V dropped 0 bases and J dropped 3 bases, with 9 bases sitting between them. This CDR3 is CASSLARADTEAFF. In DNA form, the CDR3 reads TGCGCCAGCAGCTTGGCGAGGGCTGACACTGAAGCTTTCTTT.